This T cell receptor beta chain was captured in a study of glioma-infiltrating T cells. Across the study: Low-grade gliomas were grade II; glioblastomas were grade IV at initial diagnosis.

Using RNA template, CDR3s of TCR alpha and beta were amplified with iRepertoire arm-PCR. TCRdb reprocessed the multiplex PCR reads via MiXCR and lists one record per CDR3 protein. The data contain 300,000 to 400,000 distinct CDR3 sequences, around 45% of them singletons. Germline V gene data show CDR1 as LGHDT and CDR2 as YNNKEL (reference sequence). V gave up 5 bases and J gave up 3 bases, with 11 bases separating them. The CDR3 runs 13 residues. The chain joins TRBV3-1 to TRBJ2-7; perhaps TRBD2 as D (6 bases). Source material: glioma tissue, nonneoplastic brain tissue, or PBMCs (not recorded which). This clonotype originated in a human donor with low-grade glioma or glioblastoma, undergoing nonglioma brain surgery, or in good health (not recorded which). The CDR3 spells CASSWGLIYEQYF. The CDR3 DNA follows: TGTGCCAGCAGCTGGGGACTTATCTACGAGCAGTACTTC.